Listed below are T cell receptor beta chains from one sample, sequenced in a study of response to subunit inactivated influenza vaccine. TCRdb processed the RT-PCR reads anew with MiXCR; each CDR3 protein has one entry. The table includes around 540,000 distinct CDR3 sequences, around 11% detected once. Sample: PBMCs from blood, taken on the day of vaccination. The receptors originated from a man aged 45-65 years who received an inactivated influenza vaccine. Each CDR3 is given with its conserved first and last residue. D genes are given only for firm matches. Clone size appears in some rows only: once, few, many, or a class for an expanded clone.

J gene | D gene | clone size | V gene | CDR3 protein | CDR3 DNA
TRBJ1-2 | NA | few | TRBV5-5 | CASSPANTALYGYTF | TGTGCCAGCAGCCCTGCAAATACAGCACTCTATGGCTACACCTTC
TRBJ2-2 | NA | NA | TRBV3-1 | CASSQPGLGTGELFF | TGTGCCAGCAGCCAACCGGGTCTCGGGACCGGGGAGCTGTTTTTT
TRBJ2-2 | NA | many | TRBV7-9 | CASSHTGKNTGELFF | TGTGCCAGCAGCCACACCGGGAAGAACACCGGGGAGCTGTTTTTT
TRBJ2-3 | NA | many | TRBV20-1 | CSASPPGTNTQYF | TGCAGTGCTAGCCCCCCTGGGACGAACACGCAGTATTTT
TRBJ2-1 | NA | NA | TRBV28 | CASSPLSEQFF | TGTGCCAGCAGTCCCCTCTCTGAGCAGTTCTTC
TRBJ2-2 | TRBD2 | many | TRBV27 | CASSHWTRLTGELFF | TGTGCCAGCAGTCATTGGACTAGATTGACCGGGGAGCTGTTTTTT
TRBJ2-7 | NA | NA | TRBV5-5 | CASSFLVQGPHEQYF | TGTGCCAGCAGCTTTTTGGTGCAGGGGCCCCACGAGCAGTACTTC
TRBJ2-1 | NA | NA | TRBV6-1 | CAIPLGKNEQFF | TGTGCCATCCCTCTTGGGAAGAATGAGCAGTTCTTC
TRBJ2-3 | NA | few | TRBV20-1 | CSPQGSTDTQYF | TGCAGTCCGCAAGGGAGCACAGATACGCAGTATTTT
TRBJ2-7 | NA | NA | TRBV6-1 | CASSRHFSSYEQYF | TGTGCCAGCAGTCGCCATTTTAGCTCCTACGAGCAGTACTTC
TRBJ2-5 | TRBD2 | NA | TRBV28 | CASSWGQGLAGGETQYF | TGTGCCAGCAGTTGGGGACAGGGACTAGCGGGGGGGGAGACCCAGTACTTC
TRBJ1-5 | TRBD1 | few | TRBV6-5 | CASSSGTGGIQPQHF | TGTGCCAGCAGTTCCGGGACAGGGGGCATTCAGCCCCAGCATTTT
TRBJ1-5 | TRBD1 | few | TRBV12-3/TRBV12-4 | CASSSIGTGLGQPQHF | TGTGCCAGCAGTAGCATTGGGACAGGGTTAGGTCAGCCCCAGCATTTT
TRBJ2-2 | TRBD1 | NA | TRBV28 | CASSSLLDRGFLFF | TGTGCCAGCAGTTCCCTATTAGACAGGGGTTTTTTGTTTTTT
TRBJ2-5 | NA | few | TRBV2 | CASRAGHGNQETQYF | TGTGCCAGCAGGGCGGGACACGGGAACCAAGAGACCCAGTACTTC
TRBJ2-1 | TRBD2 | few | TRBV6-1 | CASRTLGLAINEQFF | TGTGCCAGCAGAACCTTGGGACTAGCGATTAATGAGCAGTTCTTC
TRBJ1-1 | NA | few | TRBV29-1 | CSVEESGLGTEAFF | TGCAGCGTTGAAGAATCAGGTTTGGGCACTGAAGCTTTCTTT
TRBJ2-6 | NA | few | TRBV10-3 | CAISALPGTGANVLTF | TGTGCCATCAGTGCTCTCCCGGGCACTGGGGCCAACGTCCTGACTTTC
TRBJ2-2 | TRBD1 | NA | TRBV12-3/TRBV12-4 | CASSPPLRTGNPIGTGELFF | TGTGCCAGCAGTCCACCTCTTCGGACAGGCAATCCAATAGGGACCGGGGAGCTGTTTTTT
TRBJ2-1 | NA | NA | TRBV19 | CASRLASNEQFF | TGTGCCAGTAGACTAGCTAGCAATGAGCAGTTCTTC
TRBJ2-3 | TRBD2 | many | TRBV7-2 | CASSLRLAGYTDTQYF | TGTGCCAGCAGCTTACGACTAGCGGGATACACAGATACGCAGTATTTT
TRBJ2-1 | NA | NA | TRBV7-2 | CASSLSLGLGEQFF | TGTGCCAGCAGCTTATCACTGGGACTGGGTGAGCAGTTCTTC
TRBJ2-1 | TRBD2 | many | TRBV20-1 | CSARDVVAGVDEQFF | TGCAGTGCTAGAGATGTGGTAGCGGGAGTCGATGAGCAGTTCTTC
TRBJ2-5 | NA | few | TRBV10-3 | CAITIHQETQYF | TGTGCCATCACCATACACCAAGAGACCCAGTACTTC
TRBJ2-5 | TRBD1 | few | TRBV20-1 | CSASITGEETQYF | TGCAGTGCTAGTATAACAGGGGAAGAGACCCAGTACTTC
TRBJ1-2 | TRBD1 | NA | TRBV30 | CAWSVGTGRSYGYTF | TGTGCCTGGAGTGTCGGGACAGGCCGATCCTATGGCTACACCTTC
TRBJ2-5 | TRBD2 | NA | TRBV5-1 | CASSLVPAGRETQYF | TGCGCCAGCAGCTTGGTTCCAGCGGGGCGAGAGACCCAGTACTTC
TRBJ1-2 | NA | NA | TRBV6-1 | CASCNREGYGYTF | TGTGCCAGCTGCAACAGGGAGGGCTATGGCTACACCTTC
TRBJ1-1 | NA | few | TRBV5-1 | CASSLTFPAPIGAEAFF | TGCGCCAGCAGCTTGACCTTTCCGGCACCCATCGGCGCTGAAGCTTTCTTT
TRBJ1-1 | NA | few | TRBV15 | CATTIGTEAFF | TGTGCCACCACTATTGGCACTGAAGCTTTCTTT
TRBJ1-2 | NA | NA | TRBV29-1 | CSVRVDYGYTF | TGCAGCGTTAGGGTGGACTATGGCTACACCTTC
TRBJ2-3 | TRBD2 | few | TRBV9 | CASSVGGGSSTDTQYF | TGTGCCAGCAGCGTAGGGGGCGGGAGTAGCACAGATACGCAGTATTTT